The following is a TCR beta chain sequence with its context. What it binds is not known. Looked up from germline, CDR1 is LGHNA and CDR2 is YNFKEQ. The V end lost 1 base, the J end lost 6 bases, and 15 bases lay between the germline ends. This CDR3 has 16 amino acids. Via MiXCR, TCRdb re-called the RT-PCR reads, giving one row per CDR3 protein. Of 600,000 to 850,000 distinct CDR3 sequences listed, approximately 14% are singletons. These data are taken from a study of response to subunit inactivated influenza vaccine. Findings and limits, study-wide: A suggestion made by the authors is that each seasonal influenza vaccination recruits few new T cells.

Sequenced here: PBMCs from blood, sampled approximately 15 days before vaccination. The receptor's source is a man in his fifties or sixties who received an inactivated influenza vaccine. The chain joins TRBV4-2 to TRBJ2-2; D unresolved. CDR3 sequence (DNA): TGTGCCAGCAGCCAAGGACTGCACGGAGACCCCGGGGAGCTGTTTTTT. It is translated as CASSQGLHGDPGELFF.